Listed here is a single T cell receptor beta chain. The CDR3 totals 13 residues. V lost 0 bases and J lost 14; bases outside the gene matches: 8. From germline, CDR1 is SGHAT and CDR2 FQNNGV. Original processing notes: Estimates of nucleated cell counts were drawn from the amplification of reference gene primers. The protocol was immunoSEQ multiplex PCR, while the TCRdb copy is restricted to in-frame clones and leaves out a portion. The V and J calls and clone size were taken over from that table, and D and trimming were inferred from the DNA. The sample holds tens of thousands of clones; around 90% are singletons and the top ten take roughly 7.7%. This entry is derived from a study of blood T cell repertoires in COVID-19. For the study at large: T cells, B-cell-depleted T cells, or PBMCs supplied cDNA or gDNA.

Enrolled during active infection, Seattle patients were then followed longitudinally. The specimen was peripheral blood. This receptor was taken from a man in his 60s with COVID-19, enrolled during active disease. V is TRBV11-2 and J is TRBJ1-1, with 8 positions matching TRBD1. Written as DNA, the CDR3 is TGTGCCAGCAGCTTAGACCTGGACAGGGTTTCCTTCTTT. This codes for CASSLDLDRVSFF. Looking up the rest from reference TRBV11-2 and TRBJ1-1 gives the full variable domain: EAGVAQSPRYKIIEKRQSVAFWCNPISGHATLYWYQQILGQGPKLLIQFQNNGVVDDSQLPKDRFSAERLKGVDSTLKIQPAKLEDSAVYLCASSLDLDRVSFFGQGTRLTVV.